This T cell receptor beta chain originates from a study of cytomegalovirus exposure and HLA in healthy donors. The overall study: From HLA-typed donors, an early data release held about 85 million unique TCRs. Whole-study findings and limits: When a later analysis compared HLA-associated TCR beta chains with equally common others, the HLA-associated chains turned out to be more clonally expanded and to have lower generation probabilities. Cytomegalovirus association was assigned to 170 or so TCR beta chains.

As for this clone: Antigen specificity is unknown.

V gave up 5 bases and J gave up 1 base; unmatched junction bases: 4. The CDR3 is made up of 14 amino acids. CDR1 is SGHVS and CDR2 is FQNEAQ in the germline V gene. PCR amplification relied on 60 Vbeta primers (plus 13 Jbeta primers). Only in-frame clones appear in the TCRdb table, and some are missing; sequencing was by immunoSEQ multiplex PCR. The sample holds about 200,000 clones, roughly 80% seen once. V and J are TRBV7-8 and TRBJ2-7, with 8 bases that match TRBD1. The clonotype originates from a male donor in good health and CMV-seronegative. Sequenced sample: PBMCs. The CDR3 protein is CASSDRDRSYEQYF. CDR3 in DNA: TGTGCCAGCAGCGACCGGGACAGGTCCTACGAGCAGTACTTC.